What follows is one T cell receptor (beta chain) and its context. These data belong to a study of blood T cell repertoires in COVID-19. The overall study: PBMCs, B-cell-depleted T cells, or T cells provided the cDNA or gDNA that made up the material.

Repertoires were generated with immunoSEQ multiplex PCR, while TCRdb's copy carries only in-frame clones and drops some. The sample has about 280,000 clones; 83% are singletons. The germline gives CDR1 MNHEY, CDR2 SVGEGT. CDR3 length: 17 amino acids. Unmatched junction bases numbered 8, after V lost 4 bases and J lost 2 bases. This receptor was identified in a woman between 45 and 65 years old who had recovered from COVID-19. This sequence joins TRBV6-2 or TRBV6-3 and TRBJ2-7; TRBD2 matches at 13 bases. Sequencing was done on a sample of peripheral blood. DNA for the CDR3: TGTGCCAGCAGTTTCCCGACTAGCGGGGGGACTACCTACGAGCAGTACTTC. Its translation: CASSFPTSGGTTYEQYF.